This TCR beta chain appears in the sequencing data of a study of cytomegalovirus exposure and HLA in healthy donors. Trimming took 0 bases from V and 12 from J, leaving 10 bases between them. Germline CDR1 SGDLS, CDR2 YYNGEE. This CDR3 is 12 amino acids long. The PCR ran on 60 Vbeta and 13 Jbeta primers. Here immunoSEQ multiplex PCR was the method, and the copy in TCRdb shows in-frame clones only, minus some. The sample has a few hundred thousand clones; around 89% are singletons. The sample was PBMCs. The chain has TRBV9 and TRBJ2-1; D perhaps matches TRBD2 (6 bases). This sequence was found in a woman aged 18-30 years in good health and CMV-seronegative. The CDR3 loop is CASSVEAGMQFF. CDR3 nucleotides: TGTGCCAGCAGCGTAGAAGCGGGTATGCAGTTCTTC.